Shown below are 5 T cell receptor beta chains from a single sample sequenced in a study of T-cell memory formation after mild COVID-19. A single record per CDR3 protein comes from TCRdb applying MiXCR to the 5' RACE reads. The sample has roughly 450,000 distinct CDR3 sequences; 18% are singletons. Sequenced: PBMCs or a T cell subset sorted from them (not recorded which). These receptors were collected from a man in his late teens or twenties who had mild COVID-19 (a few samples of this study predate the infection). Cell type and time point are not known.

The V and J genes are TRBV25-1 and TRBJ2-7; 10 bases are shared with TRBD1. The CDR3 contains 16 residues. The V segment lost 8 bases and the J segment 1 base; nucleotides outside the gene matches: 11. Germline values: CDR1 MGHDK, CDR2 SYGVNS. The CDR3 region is CASRGAVGQGSYEQYF. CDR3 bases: TGTGCCAGCCGTGGAGCCGTGGGACAGGGGTCCTACGAGCAGTACTTC.

In DNA, the CDR3 is TGTGCCAGCAGTCCTCCGGACCTGGGCTACAATGAGCAGTTCTTC. Protein product: CASSPPDLGYNEQFF. This chain uses TRBV6-2 or TRBV6-3 with TRBJ2-1; D not resolved. The germline V and J ends were trimmed by 5 bases and 3 bases, with 14 bases remaining between them. Germline V gene data show CDR1 as MNHEY and CDR2 as SVGEGT. There are 15 residues in the CDR3.

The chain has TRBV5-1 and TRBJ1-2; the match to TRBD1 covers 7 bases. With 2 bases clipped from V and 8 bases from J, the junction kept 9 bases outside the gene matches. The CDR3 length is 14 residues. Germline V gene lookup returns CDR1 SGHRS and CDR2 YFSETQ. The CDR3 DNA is TGCGCCAGCAGCTTACCGGCAGGGGGACGAGGCTACACCTTC. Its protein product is CASSLPAGGRGYTF.

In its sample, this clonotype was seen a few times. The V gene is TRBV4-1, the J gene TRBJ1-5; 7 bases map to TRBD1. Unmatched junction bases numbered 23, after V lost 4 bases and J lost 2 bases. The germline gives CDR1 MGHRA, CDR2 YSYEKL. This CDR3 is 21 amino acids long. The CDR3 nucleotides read TGCGCCAGCAGCCCCCACCCCGGACAGGTGAGGGGTAGGACACGCAATCAGCCCCAGCATTTT. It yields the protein CASSPHPGQVRGRTRNQPQHF.

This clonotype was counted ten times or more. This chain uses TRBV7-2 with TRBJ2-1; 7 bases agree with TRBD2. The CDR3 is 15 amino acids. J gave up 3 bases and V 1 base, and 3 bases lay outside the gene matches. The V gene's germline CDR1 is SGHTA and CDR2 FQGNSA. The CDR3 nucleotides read TGTGCCAGCAGCTTAGTGGCTAGCGGCTACAATGAGCAGTTCTTC. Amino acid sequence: CASSLVASGYNEQFF.